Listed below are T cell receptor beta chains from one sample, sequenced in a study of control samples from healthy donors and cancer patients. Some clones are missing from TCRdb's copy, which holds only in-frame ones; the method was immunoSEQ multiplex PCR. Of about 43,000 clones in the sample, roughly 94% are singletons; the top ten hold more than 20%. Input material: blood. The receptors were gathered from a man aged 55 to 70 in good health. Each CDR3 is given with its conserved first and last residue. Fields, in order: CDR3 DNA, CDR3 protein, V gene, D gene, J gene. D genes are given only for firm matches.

TGTGCCAGCAGCCCCCATCAGAGACAGGGGGCCTCTGGAAACACCATATATTTT	CASSPHQRQGASGNTIYF	TRBV3-1/TRBV3-2	TRBD1	TRBJ1-3
TGTGCCAGCAGCCACCACGGACAGAAGAATGAGCAGTTCTTC	CASSHHGQKNEQFF	TRBV7-6	NA	TRBJ2-1
TGTGCCAGCAGTGTTATAGCGCCGCGCCCCGAGCAGTACTTC	CASSVIAPRPEQYF	TRBV28	NA	TRBJ2-7
TGTGCCAGCAGCTTATACAGCGGGAGCACAGATACGCAGTATTTT	CASSLYSGSTDTQYF	TRBV13	NA	TRBJ2-3
TGTGCCAGCAGCGTTCGGTTTAGGGGGCATAGTGGCTACACCTTC	CASSVRFRGHSGYTF	TRBV9	TRBD1	TRBJ1-2
TGTGCCAGCAGCTTAGTCCAGGGGGCGTACACTGAAGCTTTCTTT	CASSLVQGAYTEAFF	TRBV7-2	TRBD1	TRBJ1-1
TGTGCCACCAGCGGGGGAGGAGTCGAGCAGTACTTC	CATSGGGVEQYF	TRBV24-1	NA	TRBJ2-7
TGTGCCAGCAGCGTAGTCGGGTCCGGGGGCGTCGACACTGAAGCTTTCTTT	CASSVVGSGGVDTEAFF	TRBV9	NA	TRBJ1-1
TGTGCCAGCAGCTGGAGACAGGGGGCGAGGGAGACCCAGTACTTC	CASSWRQGARETQYF	TRBV5-6	TRBD1	TRBJ2-5
TGTGCCAGCAGCACTAGCCCTTACTACGAGCAGTACTTC	CASSTSPYYEQYF	TRBV9	NA	TRBJ2-7
TGTGCCAGCAGTGAACGGACAGGGGGTGGCTACGAGCAGTACTTC	CASSERTGGGYEQYF	TRBV2	TRBD1	TRBJ2-7
TGTGCCAGCAATCTACCCGCGGCTGAAGCTTTCTTT	CASNLPAAEAFF	TRBV28	NA	TRBJ1-1
TGCGCCAGCAGCCCTATAACAGGTTACGAGCAGTACTTC	CASSPITGYEQYF	TRBV5-1	NA	TRBJ2-7
TGTGCCACCTCTCCCCTAGGGAGTGGGAATCAGCCCCAGCATTTT	CATSPLGSGNQPQHF	TRBV6-6	NA	TRBJ1-5
TGTGCCAGCAGTCCCCTCCGGGTGCGCTATGGCTACACCTTC	CASSPLRVRYGYTF	TRBV9	NA	TRBJ1-2